The 17 T cell receptor beta chains given below trace back to one sample, sequenced in a study of CD4 T cells in relation to SARS-CoV-2 and coronaviruses. Some clones are missing from TCRdb's copy, which holds only in-frame ones; the method was immunoSEQ multiplex PCR. The table records some 68,000 clones, about 92% of them present only once. The unexposed donors gave CD4+ T cells in about 2011-2018, prior to COVID-19. The specimen sequenced was naive CD4+ T cells from PBMCs. Subset defined: naive CD4+ T cells isolated by negative enrichment. The receptor set was obtained from a human donor in good health.

The genes are TRBV11-1 and TRBJ1-1, with D uncertain. V dropped 5 bases and J dropped 1 base, with 11 bases sitting between them. The germline CDR1 and CDR2 sequences are SGHAT and FQDESV (reference sequence). CDR3 length: 14 amino acids. For the CDR3, the DNA is TGTGCCAGCAGCAGATACGAAGGGAACACTGAAGCTTTCTTT. Protein product: CASSRYEGNTEAFF.

The chain has TRBV6-5 and TRBJ1-2, with TRBD1 matching 7 bases. In germline, CDR1 is MNHEY, CDR2 SVGAGI. The CDR3 spans 13 residues. With V trimmed by 7 bases and J by 7 bases, 9 bases remained unmatched. The DNA of the CDR3 is TGTGCCAGCACCGCACAGGGGATCCGTGGCTACACCTTC. The encoded protein is CASTAQGIRGYTF.

The chain carries TRBV28 and TRBJ1-3; D unresolved. CDR1 and CDR2 from the germline V gene are MDHEN and SYDVKM. Deletions cut 5 bases from V and 4 bases from J, with 9 bases between. CDR3 length: 13 residues. In DNA, the CDR3 is TGTGCCAGCAGTCCGGGCGCCGGAAACACCATATATTTT. This translates into CASSPGAGNTIYF. The full variable domain, in which reference TRBV28 and TRBJ1-3 provide the parts outside the CDR3, is DVKVTQSSRYLVKRTGEKVFLECVQDMDHENMFWYRQDPGLGLRLIYFSYDVKMKEKGDIPEGYSVSREKKERFSLILESASTNQTSMYLCASSPGAGNTIYFGEGSWLTVV.

The V and J genes are TRBV7-8 and TRBJ1-1; no clear D gene. The CDR3 runs 15 residues. Germline CDR1 is SGHVS and CDR2 is FQNEAQ. The germline V and J ends were trimmed by 1 base and 4 bases, with 13 bases remaining between them. The DNA for the CDR3 is TGTGCCAGCAGCTTAGATTACACGGTTATCACTGAAGCTTTCTTT. It codes for CASSLDYTVITEAFF. Combining the CDR3 with reference TRBV7-8 and TRBJ1-1 gives the whole variable domain GAGVSQSPRYKVAKRGQDVALRCDPISGHVSLFWYQQALGQGPEFLTYFQNEAQLDKSGLPSDRFFAERPEGSVSTLKIQRTQQEDSAVYLCASSLDYTVITEAFFGQGTRLTVV.

The V gene is TRBV5-1, the J gene TRBJ2-3; the D gene is possibly TRBD2 (6 bases). V dropped 1 base and J dropped 2 bases, with 14 bases sitting between them. Germline CDR1 reads SGHRS; CDR2 reads YFSETQ. The CDR3 covers 16 residues. CDR3 amino acids: CASSLSSALSTDTQYF. In DNA form, the CDR3 reads TGCGCCAGCAGCTTGTCTAGCGCCCTTTCCACAGATACGCAGTATTTT.

V gene TRBV28 combines with J gene TRBJ1-5; a possible D gene is TRBD1 (6 bases). The length of the CDR3 is 15 residues. V lost 4 bases to trimming and J lost 4 bases, with 14 bases between them. Germline values: CDR1 MDHEN, CDR2 SYDVKM. The CDR3 is CASSSNGRGNQPQHF. The CDR3 DNA follows: TGTGCCAGCAGTTCCAACGGGAGGGGGAATCAGCCCCAGCATTTT.

The chain has TRBV6-6 and TRBJ1-2, with 7 bases fitting TRBD1. The CDR3 has 15 amino acids. Germline-derived CDR1 and CDR2 are MNHNY and SVGAGI (reference sequence). With 6 bases clipped from V and 2 bases from J, the junction kept 9 bases outside the gene matches. The CDR3 sequence is CASRRKGAWNYGYTF. CDR3 nucleotides: TGTGCCAGCAGGCGGAAGGGGGCGTGGAACTATGGCTACACCTTC.

J is TRBJ2-6 and V is TRBV21-1; TRBD1 is the table's D call and was not checked against the DNA. TRBV21-1 is tagged as a pseudogene. The CDR3 runs to 22 residues. CDR3 DNA sequence: TGTGCCAGCAGCAAAGCCAAAGCGGCCCGGGACATAAATCCATCTGGGGCCAACGTCCTGACTTTC. Translation gives CASSKAKAARDINPSGANVLTF.

Comments on this clone: The DNA is left out, because the CDR3 cannot be placed on it with certainty; the CDR3 is given as TCRdb lists it. V is TRBV24-1 and J is TRBJ1-2; the table names TRBD1, a call not compared with the DNA. The CDR3 has 16 amino acids, counting both end residues. CDR1 KGHDR and CDR2 SFDVKD come from the germline V gene. The CDR3 here is CATSFGPGGEYYGYTF.

The chain joins TRBV19 to TRBJ1-2, with 8 positions matching TRBD1. J was trimmed by 4 bases and V by 3 bases; bases with no gene match: 4. Germline V CDR1 and CDR2: LNHDA, SQIVND (reference sequence). The CDR3 consists of 14 residues. CDR3 sequence: CASSIRQGTYGYTF. The CDR3 DNA reads TGTGCCAGTAGTATCCGACAGGGGACCTATGGCTACACCTTC. Full variable domain (remainder filled in from reference TRBV19 and TRBJ1-2): DGGITQSPKYLFRKEGQNVTLSCEQNLNHDAMYWYRQDPGQGLRLIYYSQIVNDFQKGDIAEGYSVSREKKESFPLTVTSAQKNPTAFYLCASSIRQGTYGYTFGSGTRLTVV.

The chain recombines TRBV28 with TRBJ1-3, with D uncertain. The CDR3 covers 15 residues. Germline V gene sequence: CDR1 MDHEN, CDR2 SYDVKM. V was pared by 6 bases and J by 0 bases, with 12 bases between. CDR3 in amino acids: CASRPPSASGNTIYF. CDR3 nucleotide sequence: TGTGCCAGCAGGCCGCCCTCCGCCTCTGGAAACACCATATATTTT.

This clone was observed a handful of times. The V call is TRBV5-1, the J call TRBJ2-3; D not resolved. CDR3 length: 12 amino acids. Germline CDR1 reads SGHRS; CDR2 reads YFSETQ. The V end was cut by 3 bases, the J end by 6 bases, with 8 bases between. The CDR3 spells CASSYSTDTQYF. CDR3 nucleotide sequence: TGCGCCAGCAGCTATTCAACGGATACGCAGTATTTT.

This chain joins TRBV4-1 and TRBJ1-5; D is perhaps TRBD1 (6 bases). CDR1 and CDR2 (germline): MGHRA, YSYEKL. Deletions cut 0 bases from V and 2 bases from J, with 14 bases between. The CDR3 runs to 17 residues. CDR3 DNA: TGCGCCAGCAGCCAAGACCCAGGGGAAATAGGCAATCAGCCCCAGCATTTT. Encoded protein: CASSQDPGEIGNQPQHF.

The chain employs TRBV10-2 and TRBJ2-3; a weak D match, TRBD1 (6 bases). Trimming removed 7 bases from V and 1 base from J, with 15 bases in between. The germline V gene encodes CDR1 WSHSY and CDR2 SAAADI. The CDR3 has 15 amino acids. This chain's CDR3 is CASTRTAERTDTQYF. DNA of the CDR3: TGCGCCAGCACCCGGACAGCGGAACGCACAGATACGCAGTATTTT.

The CDR3 sequence: CASSFRVFSPLHF. DNA of the CDR3: TGTGCCAGCAGCTTCAGGGTTTTCTCACCCCTCCACTTT. J is TRBJ1-6 and V is TRBV7-2, with D possibly being TRBD1 (5 bases). Per the germline V gene, CDR1 is SGHTA and CDR2 is FQGNSA. There are 13 residues in the CDR3. V lost 3 bases and J lost 10, with 10 bases in between. Filled out from reference TRBV7-2 and TRBJ1-6, the complete variable domain reads GAGVSQSPSNKVTEKGKDVELRCDPISGHTALYWYRQSLGQGLEFLIYFQGNSAPDKSGLPSDRFSAERTGGSVSTLTIQRTQQEDSAVYLCASSFRVFSPLHFGNGTRLTVT.

The V and J genes are TRBV27 and TRBJ2-5; D unclear. The CDR3 spans 15 residues. V shed 2 bases and J shed 1 base, with 11 bases lying between them. CDR1 and CDR2 from the germline V gene are MNHEY and SMNVEV (reference sequence). This chain's CDR3 is CASSLGYLLQETQYF. The CDR3, as DNA: TGTGCCAGCAGTTTAGGCTACCTACTCCAAGAGACCCAGTACTTC.

The J gene is TRBJ2-3, the V gene TRBV5-4, with 8 bases aligning to TRBD1. Per germline, CDR1 SGHNT and CDR2 YYREEE (reference sequence). With 3 bases clipped from V and 3 bases from J, the junction kept 3 bases outside the gene matches. CDR3 size: 14 residues. This chain's CDR3 is CASSWRQGTDTQYF. DNA of the CDR3: TGTGCCAGCAGCTGGAGACAGGGGACAGATACGCAGTATTTT.